The 28 T cell receptor beta chains given below trace back to one sample, sequenced in a study of blood T cell repertoires in COVID-19. Measured with immunoSEQ multiplex PCR; TCRdb has only the in-frame clones, and not every one. The sample yields some 180,000 clones, more than 60% seen once. Sequenced: peripheral blood. These TCRs come from a man over 45 who had recovered from COVID-19.

The rearrangement links TRBV3-1 (or the pseudogene TRBV3-2) to TRBJ2-7; the match to TRBD1 covers 8 bases. This CDR3 spans 15 amino acids. The V segment lost 0 bases and the J segment 2 bases; nucleotides outside the gene matches: 3. The germline V gene encodes CDR1 LGHDT and CDR2 YNNKEL (reference sequence). CDR3 bases: TGTGCCAGCAGCCAAGAGCCACAGGGGGCCTACGAGCAGTACTTC. Translation gives CASSQEPQGAYEQYF.

The V call is TRBV11-2, the J call TRBJ1-2, with TRBD1 identical over 11 bases. Germline CDR1 SGHAT, CDR2 FQNNGV. This CDR3 is 17 amino acids long. V gave up 5 bases and J gave up 6 bases; unmatched junction bases: 14. The CDR3 spells CASSANPGTGGWDGYTF. CDR3 nucleotides: TGTGCCAGCAGCGCCAATCCCGGGACAGGGGGATGGGATGGCTACACCTTC.

The chain recombines TRBV20-1 with TRBJ2-3; D is uncertain. CDR1 is DFQATT, CDR2 SNEGSKA, per germline (reference sequence). The CDR3 sequence is 15 residues long. The ends were cut back, 4 bases at V and 2 bases at J, with 16 bases in the middle. The CDR3 region has the DNA TGCAGTGCTAATGACCCAGGCACACACACAGATACGCAGTATTTT. This sequence encodes CSANDPGTHTDTQYF.

The chain joins TRBV28 to TRBJ1-1, with 8 bases lining up with TRBD1. Germline CDR1 MDHEN, CDR2 SYDVKM. Trimming cost V 11 bases and J 0 bases; bases outside gene matches: 8. The CDR3 is 14 amino acids. CDR3 region: CAGGTGDMNTEAFF. The CDR3 nucleotides read TGTGCCGGCGGGACAGGAGACATGAACACTGAAGCTTTCTTT.

The chain combines TRBV7-8 with TRBJ2-3; D may be TRBD2 (6 bases). This CDR3 region has 16 residues. Trimming cost V 6 bases and J 2 bases, with 18 bases left between them. Germline loops: CDR1 SGHVS, CDR2 FQNEAQ. The CDR3 nucleotides read TGTGCCAGCAGATCAACAGGACTAACCGCCACAGATACGCAGTATTTT. The encoded protein is CASRSTGLTATDTQYF.

This chain uses TRBV5-1 with TRBJ2-2; 9 bases line up with TRBD1. The CDR3 spans 15 residues. Germline CDR1 and CDR2: SGHRS and YFSETQ. V shed 2 bases and J 6 bases; nucleotides not matched to a gene: 5. The CDR3 protein is CASSFRTGVPGELFF. The DNA of the CDR3 is TGCGCCAGCAGCTTTAGGACAGGGGTACCCGGGGAGCTGTTTTTT.

This clone was picked up one time. The J gene is TRBJ1-2, the V gene TRBV25-1; TRBD1 might be the D (6 bases). Germline loops: CDR1 MGHDK, CDR2 SYGVNS. The CDR3 length is 13 residues. The V end was cut by 5 bases, the J end by 3 bases, with 10 bases between. The CDR3 coding sequence is TGTGCCAGCAGTAAGACAGGATACTATGGCTACACCTTC. This translates into CASSKTGYYGYTF.

V gene TRBV1 combines with J gene TRBJ2-7; the table calls TRBD2, which could not be checked here. TRBV1 is marked as a pseudogene. The CDR3 totals 18 residues. The CDR3 bases are TGCACCAGCAGTGGGCCCGGGACTAGCGGGAGCTTTAGACACGAGCAGTACTTC. This gives the protein CTSSGPGTSGSFRHEQYF.

The J gene is TRBJ2-3, the V gene TRBV5-1; possible D gene TRBD1, 6 bases. Trimming cost V 0 bases and J 5 bases, with 10 bases left between them. The CDR3 contains 14 residues. In germline, CDR1 is SGHRS, CDR2 YFSETQ. The CDR3 coding sequence is TGCGCCAGCAGCTTGGTCTCAGGGGTAGATACGCAGTATTTT. The encoded protein is CASSLVSGVDTQYF.

The rearrangement joins TRBV18 to TRBJ1-2; TRBD1 matches at 8 bases. The CDR3 contains 12 residues. J was trimmed by 6 bases and V by 5 bases; bases with no gene match: 2. Germline V gene sequence: CDR1 KGHSH, CDR2 LQKENI. CDR3 bases: TGTGCCAGCTCATCGGGACAGGATGGCTACACCTTC. This codes for CASSSGQDGYTF.

The chain is built from TRBV30 and TRBJ1-4; tentative D call: TRBD1 (6 bases). Germline assignment: CDR1 GTSNPN and CDR2 SVGIG (reference sequence). The CDR3 is made up of 13 amino acids. Trimming shortened V by 2 bases and J by 8 bases, and 12 bases separated the two germline ends. The CDR3 coding sequence is TGTGCCTGGAGTCCAGGGGCCGAGGAAAAACTGTTTTTT. Protein sequence: CAWSPGAEEKLFF. Full variable domain (remainder filled in from reference TRBV30 and TRBJ1-4): SQTIHQWPATLVQPVGSPLSLECTVEGTSNPNLYWYRQAAGRGLQLLFYSVGIGQISSEVPQNLSASRPQDRQFILSSKKLLLSDSGFYLCAWSPGAEEKLFFGSGTQLSVL.

The V gene is TRBV16, the J gene TRBJ2-7, with D perhaps matching TRBD2 (5 bases). This CDR3 is built from 15 residues. The germline V and J ends were trimmed by 4 bases and 2 bases, with 15 bases remaining between them. CDR1 and CDR2 from the germline V gene are KGHSY and FQNENV. The CDR3 here is CASSPIASMAYEQYF. The CDR3 nucleotides are TGTGCCAGCAGCCCCATAGCGAGTATGGCCTACGAGCAGTACTTC.

The chain carries TRBV18 and TRBJ2-7, with 9 bases fitting TRBD1. V gave up 5 bases and J gave up 5 bases; unmatched junction bases: 10. This CDR3 spans 15 amino acids. CDR1 and CDR2 from the germline V gene are KGHSH and LQKENI. The CDR3 protein is CASSLPGTGSHEQYF. The CDR3 DNA sequence: TGTGCCAGCTCATTACCCGGGACAGGGTCCCACGAGCAGTACTTC. The complete variable domain, with remaining parts taken from reference TRBV18 and TRBJ2-7, reads NAGVMQNPRHLVRRRGQEARLRCSPMKGHSHVYWYRQLPEEGLKFMVYLQKENIIDESGMPKERFSAEFPKEGPSILRIQQVVRGDSAAYFCASSLPGTGSHEQYFGPGTRLTVT.

The chain combines TRBV5-4 with TRBJ2-2; 12 bases are shared with TRBD1. There are 16 residues in the CDR3. Germline V gene lookup returns CDR1 SGHNT and CDR2 YYREEE (reference sequence). Trimming at V came to 5 bases and at J to 4 bases, leaving 6 bases not matched to a gene. CDR3 in DNA: TGTGCCAGCAGGTCCGGGACAGGGGGCGGCACCGGGGAGCTGTTTTTT. Its protein is CASRSGTGGGTGELFF.

This clone is a singleton in its sample. This chain joins TRBV2 and TRBJ1-1, with 9 bases fitting TRBD1. CDR3 length: 14 amino acids. Germline V gene lookup returns CDR1 SNHLY and CDR2 FYNNEI. V trimming: 5 bases; J trimming: 3 bases; junction bases outside the gene matches: 4. The CDR3 region is CASSFTGGDTEAFF. CDR3 nucleotides: TGTGCCAGCAGTTTCACAGGGGGCGACACTGAAGCTTTCTTT.

This clone is a singleton in its sample. V and J are TRBV28 and TRBJ1-3; D may be TRBD1 (6 bases). Germline V CDR1 and CDR2: MDHEN, SYDVKM. V was trimmed by 8 bases and J by 1 base, leaving 24 bases between them. This CDR3 region has 18 residues. The CDR3 here is CASGAWRSRGTSGNTIYF. DNA for the CDR3: TGTGCCAGCGGGGCCTGGCGAAGCAGGGGAACTTCTGGAAACACCATATATTTT.

V and J are TRBV28 and TRBJ1-6; no definite D call. There are 17 residues in the CDR3. The germline gives CDR1 MDHEN, CDR2 SYDVKM. Trimming cost V 3 bases and J 5 bases, with 17 bases left between them. The CDR3 nucleotides read TGTGCCAGCAGTTTCATCTCGACGAGGGTAAATAATTCACCCCTCCACTTT. Translated: CASSFISTRVNNSPLHF.

The rearrangement uses TRBV6-4 and TRBJ2-3, with D maybe TRBD1 (5 bases). V shed 2 bases and J shed 8 bases, with 11 bases lying between them. Germline CDR1 MRHNA, CDR2 SNTAGT. The CDR3 is made up of 13 amino acids. The CDR3 sequence is CASSDATVGTQYF. The CDR3, as DNA: TGTGCCAGCAGTGACGCGACAGTAGGTACGCAGTATTTT.

The gene calls are TRBV30 and TRBJ1-6; D is perhaps TRBD1 (5 bases). CDR1 and CDR2 from the germline V gene are GTSNPN and SVGIG (reference sequence). V was trimmed by 4 bases and J by 9 bases, leaving 13 bases between them. The CDR3 runs 13 residues. The CDR3 is CAWTSGGTSPLHF. The CDR3 DNA is TGTGCCTGGACCTCGGGGGGGACTTCACCCCTCCACTTT.

The chain recombines TRBV21-1 with TRBJ2-7; the table names TRBD2, a call not compared with the DNA. TRBV21-1 is a listed pseudogene. The CDR3 length is 16 residues. DNA of the CDR3: TGTGCCAGCAGCAAAGTGGCTAGCGGGATGGCCCACGAGCAGTACTTC. It specifies CASSKVASGMAHEQYF.

This CDR3 reads CAWSLTGDEQPQHF. In DNA form, the CDR3 reads TGTGCCTGGAGTCTGACAGGGGATGAACAGCCCCAGCATTTT. This chain joins TRBV30 and TRBJ1-5; 8 nucleotides agree with TRBD1. The J segment lost 7 bases and the V segment lost 2 bases, leaving 7 bases of the junction unmatched. This CDR3 comprises 14 residues. Germline V lookup: CDR1 GTSNPN, CDR2 SVGIG (reference sequence).

The chain has TRBV18 and TRBJ2-5; the match to TRBD1 covers 11 bases. This CDR3 spans 15 amino acids. The V and J ends lost 6 bases and 5 bases, in that order; junction bases with no gene match: 8. CDR1 KGHSH and CDR2 LQKENI come from the germline V gene. CDR3 loop: CASSPGTGGFETQYF. The CDR3 DNA sequence: TGTGCCAGCTCCCCCGGGACAGGGGGATTCGAGACCCAGTACTTC.

The rearrangement uses TRBV15 and TRBJ2-3; 7 nucleotides agree with TRBD1. Germline values: CDR1 LNHNV, CDR2 YYDKDF (reference sequence). Trimming at V came to 3 bases and at J to 2 bases, leaving 8 bases not matched to a gene. CDR3 size: 16 residues. CDR3 in DNA: TGTGCCACCAGCAGTGCCGGGACAGAAAACACAGATACGCAGTATTTT. Residues: CATSSAGTENTDTQYF.

CDR3 nucleotide sequence: TGTGCCTGGAGTGTCGGTACCACAGATACGCAGTATTTT. This gives the protein CAWSVGTTDTQYF. The V and J genes are TRBV30 and TRBJ2-3, with no clear D. The V end lost 0 bases, the J end lost 2 bases, and 6 bases lay between the germline ends. Germline CDR1 GTSNPN, CDR2 SVGIG (reference sequence). This CDR3 has 13 amino acids.

In nucleotides, the CDR3 is TGTGCCAGTAGACAACAGGGGGGAGAGACCCAGTACTTC. This sequence encodes CASRQQGGETQYF. The V gene is TRBV19, the J gene TRBJ2-5, with 8 bases aligning to TRBD1. CDR3 length equals 13 residues. CDR1 LNHDA and CDR2 SQIVND come from the germline V gene (reference sequence). The ends lost 6 bases at V and 4 bases at J; junction bases unmatched: 4.

This chain joins TRBV7-2 and TRBJ1-1; D unresolved. V lost 2 bases to trimming and J lost 0 bases, with 4 bases between them. The CDR3 runs 13 residues. The germline CDR1 and CDR2 sequences are SGHTA and FQGNSA. In DNA, the CDR3 is TGTGCCAGCAGCTTACAGGTGAACACTGAAGCTTTCTTT. Translation gives CASSLQVNTEAFF. Variable domain in full (rest from reference TRBV7-2 and TRBJ1-1): GAGVSQSPSNKVTEKGKDVELRCDPISGHTALYWYRQSLGQGLEFLIYFQGNSAPDKSGLPSDRFSAERTGGSVSTLTIQRTQQEDSAVYLCASSLQVNTEAFFGQGTRLTVV.

CDR3 region: CASSRTQYREVGGETQYF. The CDR3 DNA follows: TGTGCCAGCAGCCGTACCCAATATCGGGAGGTCGGCGGCGAGACCCAGTACTTC. The J gene is TRBJ2-5, the V gene TRBV7-8, with 7 bases matching TRBD2. CDR1 and CDR2 from the germline V gene are SGHVS and FQNEAQ. With V trimmed by 5 bases and J by 5 bases, 20 bases remained unmatched. This CDR3 comprises 18 residues.

This chain connects TRBV28 to TRBJ2-7; D unresolved. Germline values: CDR1 MDHEN, CDR2 SYDVKM. The CDR3 is 12 amino acids. The ends were cut back, 1 base at V and 7 bases at J, with 8 bases in the middle. CDR3 in amino acids: CASSLYGGEQYF. CDR3 coding DNA: TGTGCCAGCAGTTTATACGGCGGTGAGCAGTACTTC.